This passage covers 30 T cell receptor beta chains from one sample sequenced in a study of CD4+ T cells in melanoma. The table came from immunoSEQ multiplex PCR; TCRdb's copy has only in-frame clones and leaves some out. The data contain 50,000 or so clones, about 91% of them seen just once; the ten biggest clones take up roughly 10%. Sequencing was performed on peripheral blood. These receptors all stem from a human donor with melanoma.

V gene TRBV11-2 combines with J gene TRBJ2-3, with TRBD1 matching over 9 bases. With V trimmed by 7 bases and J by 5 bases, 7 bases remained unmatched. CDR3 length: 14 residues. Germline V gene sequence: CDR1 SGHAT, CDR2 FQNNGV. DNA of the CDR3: TGTGCCAGCACCGGCTGGACAGGGGTAGATACGCAGTATTTT. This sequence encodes CASTGWTGVDTQYF.

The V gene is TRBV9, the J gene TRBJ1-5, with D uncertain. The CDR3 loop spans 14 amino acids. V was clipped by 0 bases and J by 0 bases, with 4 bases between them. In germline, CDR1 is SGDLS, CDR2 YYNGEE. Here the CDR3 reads CASSVEGSNQPQHF. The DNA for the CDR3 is TGTGCCAGCAGCGTAGAGGGTAGCAATCAGCCCCAGCATTTT.

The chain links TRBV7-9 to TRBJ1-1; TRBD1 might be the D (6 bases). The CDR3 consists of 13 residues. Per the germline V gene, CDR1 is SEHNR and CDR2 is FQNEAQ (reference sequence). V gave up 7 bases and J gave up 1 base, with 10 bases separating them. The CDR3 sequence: CASTRGQNTEAFF. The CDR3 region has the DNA TGTGCCAGCACTCGGGGGCAGAACACTGAAGCTTTCTTT.

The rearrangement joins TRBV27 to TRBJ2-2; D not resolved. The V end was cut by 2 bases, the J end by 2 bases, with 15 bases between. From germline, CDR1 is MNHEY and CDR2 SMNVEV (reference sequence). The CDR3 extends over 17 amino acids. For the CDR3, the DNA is TGTGCCAGCAGTTTAGACATACTTGGCCTTAACACCGGGGAGCTGTTTTTT. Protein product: CASSLDILGLNTGELFF.

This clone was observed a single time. The CDR3 DNA reads as TGTGCCAGCTCGGGACAGGAGAACACTGAAGCTTTCTTT. It is translated as CASSGQENTEAFF. The rearrangement links TRBV18 to TRBJ1-1, with 8 positions matching TRBD1. Germline V gives CDR1 KGHSH, CDR2 LQKENI. CDR3 length: 13 residues. Trimming at V came to 6 bases and at J to 1 base, leaving 1 base not matched to a gene.

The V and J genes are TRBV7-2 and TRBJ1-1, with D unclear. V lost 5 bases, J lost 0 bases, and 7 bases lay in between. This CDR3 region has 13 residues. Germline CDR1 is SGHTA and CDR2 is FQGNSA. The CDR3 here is CASSPMVNTEAFF. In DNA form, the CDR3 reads TGTGCCAGCAGCCCGATGGTGAACACTGAAGCTTTCTTT.

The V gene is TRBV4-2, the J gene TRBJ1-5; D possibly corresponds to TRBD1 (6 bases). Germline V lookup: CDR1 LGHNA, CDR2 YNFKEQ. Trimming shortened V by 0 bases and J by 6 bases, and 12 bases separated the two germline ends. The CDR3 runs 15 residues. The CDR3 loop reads CASSQDAGARQPQHF. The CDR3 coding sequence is TGTGCCAGCAGCCAAGATGCAGGGGCGCGTCAGCCCCAGCATTTT.

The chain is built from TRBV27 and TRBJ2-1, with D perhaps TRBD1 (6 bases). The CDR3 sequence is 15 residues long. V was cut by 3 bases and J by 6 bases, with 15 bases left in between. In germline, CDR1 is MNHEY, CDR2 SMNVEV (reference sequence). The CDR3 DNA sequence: TGTGCCAGCAGTTTTATTAACAGGGTGAGCAATGAGCAGTTCTTC. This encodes CASSFINRVSNEQFF.

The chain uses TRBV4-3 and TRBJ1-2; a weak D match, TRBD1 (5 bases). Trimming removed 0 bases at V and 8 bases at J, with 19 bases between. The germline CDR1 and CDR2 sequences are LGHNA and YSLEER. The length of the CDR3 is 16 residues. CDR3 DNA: TGCGCCAGCAGCCAAGATGGGGCAGGACCCTATCAAGGCTACACCTTC. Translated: CASSQDGAGPYQGYTF.

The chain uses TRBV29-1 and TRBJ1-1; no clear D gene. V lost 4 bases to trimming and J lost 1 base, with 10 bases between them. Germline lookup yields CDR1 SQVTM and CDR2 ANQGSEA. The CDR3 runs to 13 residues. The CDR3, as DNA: TGCAGCGTTGTGGTGCTGTCGAACACTGAAGCTTTCTTT. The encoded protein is CSVVVLSNTEAFF.

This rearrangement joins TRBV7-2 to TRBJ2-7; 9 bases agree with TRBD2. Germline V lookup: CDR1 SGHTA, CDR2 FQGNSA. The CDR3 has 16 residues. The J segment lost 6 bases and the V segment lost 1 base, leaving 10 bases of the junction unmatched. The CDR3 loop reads CASSLVAGGPVREQYF. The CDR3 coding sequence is TGTGCCAGCAGCTTAGTGGCGGGGGGGCCGGTCCGCGAGCAGTACTTC.

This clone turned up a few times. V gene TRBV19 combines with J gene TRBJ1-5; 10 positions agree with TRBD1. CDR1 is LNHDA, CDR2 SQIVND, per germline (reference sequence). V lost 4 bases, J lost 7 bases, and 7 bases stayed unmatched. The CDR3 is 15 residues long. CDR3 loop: CASSTTRQGAQPQHF. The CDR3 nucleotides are TGTGCCAGTAGTACCACCAGACAGGGGGCGCAGCCCCAGCATTTT.

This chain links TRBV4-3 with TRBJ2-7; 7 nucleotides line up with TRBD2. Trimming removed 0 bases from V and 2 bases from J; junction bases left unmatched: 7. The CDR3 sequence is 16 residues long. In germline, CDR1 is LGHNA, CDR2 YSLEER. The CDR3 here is CASSQDPSGGTYEQYF. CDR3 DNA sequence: TGCGCCAGCAGCCAAGATCCTAGCGGAGGAACCTACGAGCAGTACTTC.

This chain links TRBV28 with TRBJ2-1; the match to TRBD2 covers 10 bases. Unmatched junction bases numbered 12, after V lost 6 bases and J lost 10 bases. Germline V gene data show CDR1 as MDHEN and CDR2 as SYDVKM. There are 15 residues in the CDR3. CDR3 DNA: TGTGCCAGCAGCACAAGCGGGGGGGCCTTTGGCGAGCAGTTCTTC. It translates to CASSTSGGAFGEQFF.

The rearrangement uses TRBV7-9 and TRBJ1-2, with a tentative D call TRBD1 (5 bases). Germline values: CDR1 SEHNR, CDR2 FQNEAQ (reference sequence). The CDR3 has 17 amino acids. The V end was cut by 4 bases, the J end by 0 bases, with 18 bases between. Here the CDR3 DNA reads TGTGCCAGCAGCTCCCCGGGACGGTCTGGCGCTAACTATGGCTACACCTTC. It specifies CASSSPGRSGANYGYTF. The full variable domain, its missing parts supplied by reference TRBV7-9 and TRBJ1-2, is DTGVSQNPRHKITKRGQNVTFRCDPISEHNRLYWYRQTLGQGPEFLTYFQNEAQLEKSRLLSDRFSAERPKGSFSTLEIQRTEQGDSAMYLCASSSPGRSGANYGYTFGSGTRLTVV.

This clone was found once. CDR3 loop: CASSIRTGAYNEQFF. The DNA of the CDR3 is TGTGCCAGTAGTATCCGGACAGGGGCCTACAATGAGCAGTTCTTC. V is TRBV19 and J is TRBJ2-1, with TRBD1 matching over 9 bases. Looked up from germline, CDR1 is LNHDA and CDR2 is SQIVND (reference sequence). J gave up 2 bases and V 3 bases, and 2 bases lay outside the gene matches. The CDR3 contains 15 residues.

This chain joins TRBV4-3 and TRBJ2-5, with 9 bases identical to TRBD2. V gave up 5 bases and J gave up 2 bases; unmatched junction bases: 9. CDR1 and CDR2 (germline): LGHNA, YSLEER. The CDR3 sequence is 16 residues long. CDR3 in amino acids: CASSYNSGGEQETQYF. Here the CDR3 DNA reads TGCGCCAGCAGCTACAATAGCGGGGGCGAACAAGAGACCCAGTACTTC.

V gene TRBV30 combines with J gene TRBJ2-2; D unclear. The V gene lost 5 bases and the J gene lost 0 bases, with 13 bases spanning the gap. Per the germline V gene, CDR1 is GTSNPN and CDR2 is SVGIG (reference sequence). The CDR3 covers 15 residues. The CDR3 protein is CAWGPGPSNTGELFF. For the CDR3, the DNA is TGTGCCTGGGGGCCCGGGCCGTCGAACACCGGGGAGCTGTTTTTT.

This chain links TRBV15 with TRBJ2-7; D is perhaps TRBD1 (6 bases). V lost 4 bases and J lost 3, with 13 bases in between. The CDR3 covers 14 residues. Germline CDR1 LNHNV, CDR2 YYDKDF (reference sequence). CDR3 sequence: CATSNTGNIYEQYF. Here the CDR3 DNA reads TGTGCCACCAGCAACACAGGGAACATCTACGAGCAGTACTTC.

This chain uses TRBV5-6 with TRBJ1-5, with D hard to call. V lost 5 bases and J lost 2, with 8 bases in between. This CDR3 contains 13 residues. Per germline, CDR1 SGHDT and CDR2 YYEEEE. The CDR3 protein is CASSRGGNQPQHF. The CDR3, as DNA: TGTGCCAGCAGTCGAGGTGGCAATCAGCCCCAGCATTTT.

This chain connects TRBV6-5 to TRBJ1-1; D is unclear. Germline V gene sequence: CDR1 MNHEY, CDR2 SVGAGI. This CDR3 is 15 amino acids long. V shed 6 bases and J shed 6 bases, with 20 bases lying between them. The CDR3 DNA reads TGTGCCAGCAGCCCTTTGGGTACCGAACACGCTGAAGCTTTCTTT. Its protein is CASSPLGTEHAEAFF.

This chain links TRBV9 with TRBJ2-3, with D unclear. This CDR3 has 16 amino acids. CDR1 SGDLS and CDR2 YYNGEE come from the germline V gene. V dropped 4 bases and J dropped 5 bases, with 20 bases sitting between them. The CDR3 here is CASSPQDAQWGDTQYF. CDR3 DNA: TGTGCCAGCAGCCCTCAAGACGCTCAATGGGGAGATACGCAGTATTTT. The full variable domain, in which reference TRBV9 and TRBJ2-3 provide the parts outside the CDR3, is DSGVTQTPKHLITATGQRVTLRCSPRSGDLSVYWYQQSLDQGLQFLIQYYNGEERAKGNILERFSAQQFPDLHSELNLSSLELGDSALYFCASSPQDAQWGDTQYFGPGTRLTVL.

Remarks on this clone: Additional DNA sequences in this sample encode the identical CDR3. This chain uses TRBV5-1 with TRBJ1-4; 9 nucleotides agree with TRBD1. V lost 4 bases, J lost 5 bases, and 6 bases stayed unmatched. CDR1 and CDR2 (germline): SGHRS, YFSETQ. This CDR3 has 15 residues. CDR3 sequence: CASSTPGTGNEKLFF. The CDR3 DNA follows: TGCGCCAGCAGCACCCCCGGGACAGGGAATGAAAAACTGTTTTTT.

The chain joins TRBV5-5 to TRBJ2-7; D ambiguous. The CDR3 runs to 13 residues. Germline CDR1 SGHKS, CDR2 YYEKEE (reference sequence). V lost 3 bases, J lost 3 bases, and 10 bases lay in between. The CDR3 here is CASSSVDGYEQYF. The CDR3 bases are TGTGCCAGCAGCTCGGTGGACGGCTACGAGCAGTACTTC.

CDR3 in amino acids: CASSTGVSYEQYF. CDR3 coding DNA: TGTGCCAGCAGCACAGGGGTCTCCTACGAGCAGTACTTC. J is TRBJ2-7 and V is TRBV5-6; 7 nucleotides line up with TRBD1. The germline gives CDR1 SGHDT, CDR2 YYEEEE. V trimming: 4 bases; J trimming: 0 bases; junction bases outside the gene matches: 1. The CDR3 loop spans 13 amino acids.

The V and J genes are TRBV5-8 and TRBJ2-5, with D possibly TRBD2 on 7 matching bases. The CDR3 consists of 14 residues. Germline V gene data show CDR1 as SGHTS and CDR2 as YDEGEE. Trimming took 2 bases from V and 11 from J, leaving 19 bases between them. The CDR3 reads CASSLGGGTVEQYF. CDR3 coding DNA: TGTGCCAGCAGCTTAGGGGGGGGGACTGTGGAGCAGTACTTC. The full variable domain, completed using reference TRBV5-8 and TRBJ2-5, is EAGVTQSPTHLIKTRGQQATLRCSPISGHTSVYWYQQALGLGLQFLLWYDEGEERNRGNFPPRFSGRQFPNYSSELNVNALELEDSALYLCASSLGGGTVEQYFGPGTRLLVL.

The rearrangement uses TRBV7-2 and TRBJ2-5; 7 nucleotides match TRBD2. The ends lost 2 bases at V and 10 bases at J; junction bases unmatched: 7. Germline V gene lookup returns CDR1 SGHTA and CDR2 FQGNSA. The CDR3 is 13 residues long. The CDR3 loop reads CASSLLGRGNQYF. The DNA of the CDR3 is TGTGCCAGCAGCTTATTGGGGCGGGGGAACCAGTACTTC.

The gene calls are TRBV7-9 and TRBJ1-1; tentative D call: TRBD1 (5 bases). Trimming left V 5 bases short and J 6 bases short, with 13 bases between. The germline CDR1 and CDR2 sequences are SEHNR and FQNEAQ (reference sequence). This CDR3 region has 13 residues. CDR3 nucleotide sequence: TGTGCCAGCAGCCCGGGGGGGTACCCTGAAGCTTTCTTT. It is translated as CASSPGGYPEAFF.

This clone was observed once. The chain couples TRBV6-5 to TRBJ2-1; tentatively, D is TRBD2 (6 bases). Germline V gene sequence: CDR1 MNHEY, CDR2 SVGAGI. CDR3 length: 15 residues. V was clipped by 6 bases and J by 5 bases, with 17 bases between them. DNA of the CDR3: TGTGCCAGCAGGGGGTGGGAGGACGGGAACAATGAGCAGTTCTTC. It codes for CASRGWEDGNNEQFF.

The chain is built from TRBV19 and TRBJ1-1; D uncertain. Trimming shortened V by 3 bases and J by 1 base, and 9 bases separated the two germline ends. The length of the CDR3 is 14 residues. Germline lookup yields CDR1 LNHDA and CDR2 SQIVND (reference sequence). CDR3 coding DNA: TGTGCCAGTAGTATCGGCGGCCAGAACACTGAAGCTTTCTTT. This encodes CASSIGGQNTEAFF.